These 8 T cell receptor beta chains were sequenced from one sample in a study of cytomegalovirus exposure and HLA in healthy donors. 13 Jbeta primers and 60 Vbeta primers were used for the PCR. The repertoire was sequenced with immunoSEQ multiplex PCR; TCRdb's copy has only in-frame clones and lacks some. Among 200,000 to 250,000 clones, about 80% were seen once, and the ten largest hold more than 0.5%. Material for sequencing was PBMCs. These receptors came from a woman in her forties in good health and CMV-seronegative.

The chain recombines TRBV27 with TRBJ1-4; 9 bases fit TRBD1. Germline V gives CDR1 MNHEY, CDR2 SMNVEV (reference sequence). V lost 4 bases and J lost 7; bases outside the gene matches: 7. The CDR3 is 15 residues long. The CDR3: CASSSYRDRAEKLFF. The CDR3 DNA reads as TGTGCCAGCAGTTCGTACCGGGACAGGGCTGAAAAACTGTTTTTT.

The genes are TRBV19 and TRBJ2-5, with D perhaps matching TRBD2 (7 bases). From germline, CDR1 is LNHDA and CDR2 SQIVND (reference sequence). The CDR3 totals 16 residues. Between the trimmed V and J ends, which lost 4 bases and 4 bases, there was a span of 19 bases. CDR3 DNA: TGTGCCAGTAGTACTAGAGGGGGGGCTCTCTTAGAGACCCAGTACTTC. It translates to CASSTRGGALLETQYF.

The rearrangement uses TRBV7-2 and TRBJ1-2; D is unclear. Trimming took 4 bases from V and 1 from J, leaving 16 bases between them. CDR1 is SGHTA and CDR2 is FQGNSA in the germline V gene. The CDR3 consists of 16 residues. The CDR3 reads CASSYDNPRFNYGYTF. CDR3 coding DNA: TGTGCCAGCAGCTACGACAATCCCAGATTTAACTATGGCTACACCTTC.

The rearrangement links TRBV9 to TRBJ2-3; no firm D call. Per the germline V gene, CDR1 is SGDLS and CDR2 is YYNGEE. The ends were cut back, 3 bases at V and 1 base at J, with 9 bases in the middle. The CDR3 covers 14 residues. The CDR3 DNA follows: TGTGCCAGCAGCGGCAATCTACGCACAGATACGCAGTATTTT. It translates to CASSGNLRTDTQYF.

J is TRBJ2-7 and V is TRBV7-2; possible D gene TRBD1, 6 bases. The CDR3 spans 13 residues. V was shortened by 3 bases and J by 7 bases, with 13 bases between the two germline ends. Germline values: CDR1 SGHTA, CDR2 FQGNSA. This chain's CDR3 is CASSFNREQEQYF. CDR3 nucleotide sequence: TGTGCCAGCAGCTTCAACAGGGAGCAAGAGCAGTACTTC. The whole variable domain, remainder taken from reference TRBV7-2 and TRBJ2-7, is GAGVSQSPSNKVTEKGKDVELRCDPISGHTALYWYRQSLGQGLEFLIYFQGNSAPDKSGLPSDRFSAERTGGSVSTLTIQRTQQEDSAVYLCASSFNREQEQYFGPGTRLTVT.

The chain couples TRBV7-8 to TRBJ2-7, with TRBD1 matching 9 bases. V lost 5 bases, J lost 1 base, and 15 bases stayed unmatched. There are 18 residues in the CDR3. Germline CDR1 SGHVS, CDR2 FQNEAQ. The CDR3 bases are TGTGCCAGCAGCGGCCGGGACAGGGTTTCTCGAGTGTCCTACGAGCAGTACTTC. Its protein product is CASSGRDRVSRVSYEQYF.

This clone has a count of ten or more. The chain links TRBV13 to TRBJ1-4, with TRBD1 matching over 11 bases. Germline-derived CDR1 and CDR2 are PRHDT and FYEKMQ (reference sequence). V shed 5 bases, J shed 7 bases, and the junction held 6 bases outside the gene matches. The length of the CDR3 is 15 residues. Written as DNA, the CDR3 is TGTGCCAGCAGCCCGCCGGGACAGGGGGGTGAAAAACTGTTTTTT. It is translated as CASSPPGQGGEKLFF.

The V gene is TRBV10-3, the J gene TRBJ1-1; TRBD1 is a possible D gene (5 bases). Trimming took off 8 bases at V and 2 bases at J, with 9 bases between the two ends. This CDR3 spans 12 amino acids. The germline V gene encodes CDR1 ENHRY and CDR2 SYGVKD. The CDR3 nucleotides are TGTGCCATCTCGCAGGGCAACACTGAAGCTTTCTTT. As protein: CAISQGNTEAFF.